This entry is about one T cell receptor beta chain. As yet, its antigen is unknown. This record comes from a study of cytomegalovirus exposure and HLA in healthy donors. Study results and caveats: Clonal expansion, a later analysis showed, was greater in HLA-associated TCR beta chains than in equally common others. Most TCR sequences were seen very rarely across donors, but some public TCRs occurred in many. The majority of CMV-associated TCR beta chains were reported as apparently HLA-restricted in a later analysis.

The PCR employed 60 Vbeta primers together with 13 Jbeta primers. Method: immunoSEQ multiplex PCR; TCRdb's copy keeps in-frame clones and lacks some. The sample has approximately 180,000 clones; around 80% are singletons. Donors showed nominal health when sampled, although they likely had unrecorded immune exposures. The V gene's germline CDR1 is SSHAT and CDR2 FNYEAQ (reference sequence). CDR3 length: 14 amino acids. The J segment lost 5 bases and the V segment lost 5 bases, leaving 4 bases of the junction unmatched. Sequenced sample: PBMCs. The receptor was derived from a woman in her 30s in good health and CMV-seropositive. V and J are TRBV7-7 and TRBJ2-7; TRBD2 agrees at 12 bases. The CDR3 nucleotides read TGTGCCAGCAGCCCCGGACTAGCGGGAAACGAGCAGTACTTC. It is translated as CASSPGLAGNEQYF.